Shown below are 32 T cell receptor beta chains from a single sample sequenced in a study of blood T cell repertoires in COVID-19. Assay: immunoSEQ multiplex PCR; the TCRdb copy retains only in-frame clones and omits some. The table shows around 160,000 clones, with 84% occurring only once. The specimen was PBMCs or T cells enriched from blood (not recorded which). The receptors shown here come from a woman aged 45-59 years who had been exposed to COVID-19.

The chain couples TRBV11-2 to TRBJ2-1; TRBD1 matches at 7 bases. V lost 5 bases and J lost 5; bases outside the gene matches: 12. The CDR3 extends over 16 amino acids. From germline, CDR1 is SGHAT and CDR2 FQNNGV. The CDR3 spells CASSPFPGTANNEQFF. The DNA of the CDR3 is TGTGCCAGCAGCCCCTTCCCCGGGACAGCGAACAATGAGCAGTTCTTC.

V and J are TRBV27 and TRBJ2-1; tentatively, D is TRBD1 (5 bases). Germline V gene data show CDR1 as MNHEY and CDR2 as SMNVEV (reference sequence). The CDR3 length is 15 residues. V was shortened by 6 bases and J by 1 base, with 13 bases between the two germline ends. The CDR3 nucleotides read TGTGCCAGCAGCCGAAGACAGATATCCTACAATGAGCAGTTCTTC. This encodes CASSRRQISYNEQFF.

The chain combines TRBV7-2 with TRBJ2-4; D ambiguous. With 4 bases removed from V and 6 bases from J, the gap between germline ends came to 13 bases. Germline CDR1 SGHTA, CDR2 FQGNSA. This CDR3 comprises 14 residues. This CDR3 is CASSSDPTGNIQYF. CDR3 sequence (DNA): TGTGCCAGCAGCTCGGATCCAACGGGAAACATTCAGTACTTC.

V is TRBV7-2 and J is TRBJ1-1; possible D gene TRBD1, 5 bases. This CDR3 spans 14 amino acids. CDR1 and CDR2 (germline): SGHTA, FQGNSA. V lost 5 bases, J lost 1 base, and 11 bases lay in between. CDR3 in amino acids: CASSPVGANTEAFF. The DNA for the CDR3 is TGTGCCAGCAGCCCCGTTGGGGCGAACACTGAAGCTTTCTTT. Full variable domain (missing parts from reference TRBV7-2 and TRBJ1-1): GAGVSQSPSNKVTEKGKDVELRCDPISGHTALYWYRQSLGQGLEFLIYFQGNSAPDKSGLPSDRFSAERTGGSVSTLTIQRTQQEDSAVYLCASSPVGANTEAFFGQGTRLTVV.

This rearrangement joins TRBV10-2 to TRBJ1-2, with TRBD1 matching over 7 bases. The CDR3 consists of 15 residues. Germline CDR1 is WSHSY and CDR2 is SAAADI. The ends lost 3 bases at V and 3 bases at J; junction bases unmatched: 7. DNA of the CDR3: TGCGCCAGCAGTGATGTAGGGGGCGGGGACTATGGCTACACCTTC. It codes for CASSDVGGGDYGYTF.

The chain couples TRBV30 to TRBJ2-7, with D tentatively TRBD1 (6 bases). Germline V gives CDR1 GTSNPN, CDR2 SVGIG (reference sequence). The CDR3 is 12 residues long. Trimming removed 3 bases from V and 6 bases from J, with 12 bases in between. The DNA of the CDR3 is TGTGCCTGGAGCGCTACAGGGCCCGAGCAGTACTTC. This gives the protein CAWSATGPEQYF.

The rearrangement links TRBV7-6 to TRBJ2-3; 11 nucleotides agree with TRBD2. Germline V gene data show CDR1 as SGHVS and CDR2 as FNYEAQ. This CDR3 region has 16 residues. The V gene end was trimmed by 5 bases and the J gene end by 3 bases; junction bases not matched to a gene: 7. The CDR3 is CASSATSGAKTDTQYF. CDR3 DNA sequence: TGTGCCAGCAGCGCGACTAGCGGGGCAAAAACAGATACGCAGTATTTT.

The chain couples TRBV2 to TRBJ2-2; TRBD1 agrees at 10 bases. CDR3 length: 14 residues. Germline assignment: CDR1 SNHLY and CDR2 FYNNEI. J was trimmed by 6 bases and V by 5 bases; bases with no gene match: 3. CDR3 sequence: CASSSDRGAGELFF. In DNA, the CDR3 is TGTGCCAGCAGTTCGGACAGGGGGGCCGGGGAGCTGTTTTTT.

This chain connects TRBV5-1 to TRBJ2-3; TRBD1 matches 9 bases. The CDR3 covers 17 residues. Germline CDR1 and CDR2: SGHRS and YFSETQ. V lost 4 bases, J lost 4 bases, and 13 bases stayed unmatched. DNA for the CDR3: TGCGCCAGCAGCCACAGGGGGCAGGCCCCCCCAGCAGATACGCAGTATTTT. Protein sequence: CASSHRGQAPPADTQYF. Supplemented by reference TRBV5-1 and TRBJ2-3, the full variable domain reads KAGVTQTPRYLIKTRGQQVTLSCSPISGHRSVSWYQQTPGQGLQFLFEYFSETQRNKGNFPGRFSGRQFSNSRSEMNVSTLELGDSALYLCASSHRGQAPPADTQYFGPGTRLTVL.

The genes are TRBV2 and TRBJ2-7; 9 bases fit TRBD1. The trim removed 3 bases at V and 9 bases at J, leaving 6 bases unmatched. CDR3 length equals 13 residues. Germline V gene data show CDR1 as SNHLY and CDR2 as FYNNEI. This CDR3 is CASSEGDRERQYF. In DNA form, the CDR3 reads TGTGCCAGCAGTGAGGGGGACAGGGAAAGGCAGTACTTC. Looking up the rest from reference TRBV2 and TRBJ2-7 gives the full variable domain: EPEVTQTPSHQVTQMGQEVILRCVPISNHLYFYWYRQILGQKVEFLVSFYNNEISEKSEIFDDQFSVERPDGSNFTLKIRSTKLEDSAMYFCASSEGDRERQYFGPGTRLTVT.

Only one count was recorded for this clone. The chain links TRBV29-1 to TRBJ2-1; TRBD2 aligns across 10 bases. The germline V gene encodes CDR1 SQVTM and CDR2 ANQGSEA. The junction had 6 bases not matched to a gene; V was cut back by 5 bases and J by 8 bases. The length of the CDR3 is 13 residues. CDR3 protein: CSVTGLAKHEQFF. As DNA, the CDR3 is TGCAGCGTTACGGGACTAGCGAAGCATGAGCAGTTCTTC.

CDR3 nucleotides: TGTGCCAGCAGCTTCCAGGGCGGAGAGACCCAGTACTTC. This translates into CASSFQGGETQYF. The rearrangement links TRBV5-4 to TRBJ2-5, with D perhaps TRBD1 (5 bases). Germline CDR1 is SGHNT and CDR2 is YYREEE (reference sequence). V was clipped by 2 bases and J by 4 bases, with 9 bases between them. The CDR3 is made up of 13 amino acids.

J is TRBJ1-6 and V is TRBV5-1; D is uncertain. The CDR3 is 13 amino acids. V shed 4 bases and J shed 8 bases, with 10 bases lying between them. CDR1 is SGHRS and CDR2 is YFSETQ in the germline V gene. The CDR3 nucleotides read TGCGCCAGCAGCCGCAGAGGTGATTCACCCCTCCACTTT. Protein sequence: CASSRRGDSPLHF. Complete variable domain (other parts from reference TRBV5-1 and TRBJ1-6): KAGVTQTPRYLIKTRGQQVTLSCSPISGHRSVSWYQQTPGQGLQFLFEYFSETQRNKGNFPGRFSGRQFSNSRSEMNVSTLELGDSALYLCASSRRGDSPLHFGNGTRLTVT.

The chain joins TRBV4-3 to TRBJ2-7; 10 bases are shared with TRBD2. The CDR3 contains 15 residues. V trimming: 4 bases; J trimming: 5 bases; junction bases outside the gene matches: 8. The germline gives CDR1 LGHNA, CDR2 YSLEER. The CDR3 reads CASSLTSGTPHEQYF. In DNA, the CDR3 is TGCGCCAGCAGCCTTACTAGCGGGACTCCCCACGAGCAGTACTTC.

The rearrangement joins TRBV10-1 to TRBJ2-1, with D uncertain. Germline loops: CDR1 WNHNN, CDR2 SYGVQD (reference sequence). The CDR3 runs 12 residues. V was pared by 0 bases and J by 5 bases, with 2 bases between. CDR3 in amino acids: CASSESNNEQFF. In nucleotides, the CDR3 is TGCGCCAGCAGTGAGTCCAACAATGAGCAGTTCTTC.

V usage is TRBV2 and J usage is TRBJ1-2; a possible D gene is TRBD1 (5 bases). The ends were cut back, 1 base at V and 4 bases at J, with 10 bases in the middle. CDR1 is SNHLY, CDR2 FYNNEI, per germline. The CDR3 has 14 amino acids. Written as DNA, the CDR3 is TGTGCCAGCAGTGAAGAGGGGCGGTTCTATGGCTACACCTTC. The encoded protein is CASSEEGRFYGYTF.

The genes are TRBV18 and TRBJ2-3, with 14 bases matching TRBD2. With 3 bases clipped from V and 4 bases from J, the junction kept 3 bases outside the gene matches. The CDR3 runs 16 residues. Germline assignment: CDR1 KGHSH and CDR2 LQKENI. CDR3 sequence (DNA): TGTGCCAGCTCACCTCGGACTAGCGGGAGGTCAGATACGCAGTATTTT. It specifies CASSPRTSGRSDTQYF. Together with reference TRBV18 and TRBJ2-3, the CDR3 gives the full variable domain: NAGVMQNPRHLVRRRGQEARLRCSPMKGHSHVYWYRQLPEEGLKFMVYLQKENIIDESGMPKERFSAEFPKEGPSILRIQQVVRGDSAAYFCASSPRTSGRSDTQYFGPGTRLTVL.

This clone came up once. The V gene is TRBV9, the J gene TRBJ1-5; tentative D call: TRBD1 (5 bases). CDR3 length: 14 residues. V was cut by 0 bases and J by 7 bases, with 11 bases left in between. Germline CDR1 is SGDLS and CDR2 is YYNGEE. The CDR3 nucleotides read TGTGCCAGCAGCGTAGGCGGGGGTGTACAGCCCCAGCATTTT. This encodes CASSVGGGVQPQHF.

The chain couples TRBV19 to TRBJ1-2; TRBD1 aligns across 8 bases. Germline V gene lookup returns CDR1 LNHDA and CDR2 SQIVND (reference sequence). The CDR3 loop spans 15 amino acids. V gave up 3 bases and J gave up 6 bases; unmatched junction bases: 9. The CDR3 DNA sequence: TGTGCCAGTAGTATTTTGGACAGGGCACTACATGGCTACACCTTC. Protein product: CASSILDRALHGYTF. Full variable domain (outside the CDR3, taken from reference TRBV19 and TRBJ1-2): DGGITQSPKYLFRKEGQNVTLSCEQNLNHDAMYWYRQDPGQGLRLIYYSQIVNDFQKGDIAEGYSVSREKKESFPLTVTSAQKNPTAFYLCASSILDRALHGYTFGSGTRLTVV.

The chain employs TRBV29-1 and TRBJ1-1, with 7 bases aligning to TRBD1. Germline V gives CDR1 SQVTM, CDR2 ANQGSEA. This CDR3 region has 14 residues. V gave up 4 bases and J gave up 5 bases; unmatched junction bases: 10. The CDR3 sequence is CSVVGRQGGTEAFF. CDR3 sequence (DNA): TGCAGCGTTGTGGGGCGACAGGGTGGAACTGAAGCTTTCTTT.

CDR3 region: CASSRDLNRGNEQYF. CDR3 bases: TGTGCCAGCAGCAGAGATCTCAACAGGGGCAACGAGCAGTACTTC. The J gene is TRBJ2-7, the V gene TRBV27, with TRBD1 identical over 7 bases. CDR1 and CDR2 (germline): MNHEY, SMNVEV (reference sequence). This CDR3 has 15 amino acids. V shed 6 bases and J 5 bases; nucleotides not matched to a gene: 13.

The chain couples TRBV6-5 to TRBJ2-7; a possible D gene is TRBD1 (5 bases). The CDR3 covers 14 residues. The V end was cut by 8 bases, the J end by 3 bases, with 17 bases between. CDR1 is MNHEY and CDR2 is SVGAGI in the germline V gene. The CDR3 loop reads CASGEQVAFYEQYF. The CDR3, as DNA: TGTGCCAGCGGAGAACAGGTTGCGTTCTACGAGCAGTACTTC.

This clone occurred once. The chain couples TRBV30 to TRBJ1-1; D gene ambiguous. The length of the CDR3 is 13 residues. The V end was cut by 2 bases, the J end by 7 bases, with 14 bases between. In germline, CDR1 is GTSNPN, CDR2 SVGIG (reference sequence). CDR3 DNA: TGTGCCTGGAGTATACTAACCGGTTTTGAAGCTTTCTTT. It yields the protein CAWSILTGFEAFF.

This chain joins TRBV18 and TRBJ2-7, with TRBD1 matching over 7 bases. Losses at the gene ends were 4 bases for V and 6 bases for J; bases not matched to a gene: 6. The CDR3 contains 13 residues. CDR1 is KGHSH, CDR2 LQKENI, per germline. The CDR3: CASSQTTGTEQYF. The CDR3 DNA is TGTGCCAGCTCACAAACGACAGGGACCGAGCAGTACTTC.

This clone has only a few counts. The rearrangement uses TRBV7-9 and TRBJ1-1; D unclear. V was trimmed by 3 bases and J by 1 base, leaving 9 bases between them. The CDR3 contains 14 residues. Germline lookup yields CDR1 SEHNR and CDR2 FQNEAQ (reference sequence). The CDR3 is CASSFYFGNTEAFF. The DNA of the CDR3 is TGTGCCAGCAGCTTTTATTTCGGGAACACTGAAGCTTTCTTT.

The chain is built from TRBV10-3 and TRBJ1-1; 10 nucleotides line up with TRBD1. Germline V lookup: CDR1 ENHRY, CDR2 SYGVKD. The CDR3 runs 15 residues. J lost 4 bases, V lost 5 bases, and 7 bases had no gene match. The CDR3 is CAISKDRGRGTEAFF. The CDR3 region has the DNA TGTGCCATCAGTAAAGACAGGGGGCGAGGCACTGAAGCTTTCTTT.

V is TRBV18 and J is TRBJ1-3; D gene unclear. Trimming cost V 2 bases and J 0 bases, with 5 bases left between them. Germline CDR1 is KGHSH and CDR2 is LQKENI. This CDR3 is 14 amino acids long. The CDR3 DNA is TGTGCCAGCTCACCAATCGGCTCTGGAAACACCATATATTTT. Translating it yields CASSPIGSGNTIYF.

This chain links TRBV6-5 with TRBJ2-7, with 10 bases aligning to TRBD2. The CDR3 is 14 residues long. CDR1 is MNHEY, CDR2 SVGAGI, per germline. J lost 12 bases, V lost 0 bases, and 8 bases had no gene match. The CDR3: CASSYSQAGGRGYF. CDR3 in DNA: TGTGCCAGCAGTTACTCCCAAGCGGGAGGGAGGGGGTACTTC.

The gene calls are TRBV2 and TRBJ2-7; 7 bases fit TRBD1. V dropped 5 bases and J dropped 9; count of bases not matched to a gene: 4. The CDR3 covers 11 residues. The germline V gene encodes CDR1 SNHLY and CDR2 FYNNEI. The CDR3 reads CASSHRGGQYF. CDR3 DNA: TGTGCCAGCAGTCACAGGGGTGGGCAGTACTTC.

This clone was seen a single time. The rearrangement uses TRBV5-6 and TRBJ1-4; D is uncertain. V shed 2 bases and J shed 8 bases, with 13 bases lying between them. This CDR3 region has 14 residues. Germline-derived CDR1 and CDR2 are SGHDT and YYEEEE. The CDR3 DNA is TGTGCCAGCAGCTTTCGGGTATCGGCCGAAAAACTGTTTTTT. Translation gives CASSFRVSAEKLFF.

This chain connects TRBV7-9 to TRBJ1-5; D ambiguous. V was cut by 1 base and J by 6 bases, with 7 bases left in between. This CDR3 contains 13 residues. Germline lookup yields CDR1 SEHNR and CDR2 FQNEAQ (reference sequence). CDR3 DNA: TGTGCCAGCAGCTTAGGAGATGTTCAGCCCCAGCATTTT. Protein sequence: CASSLGDVQPQHF.

The CDR3 DNA is TGTGCCAGCAGCCAAGGGCGGGGCTCCACCAAGCAGTACTTC. Protein: CASSQGRGSTKQYF. The chain recombines TRBV4-2 with TRBJ2-7, with D perhaps TRBD2 (6 bases). The CDR3 consists of 14 residues. V was trimmed by 1 base and J by 8 bases, leaving 15 bases between them. Germline-derived CDR1 and CDR2 are LGHNA and YNFKEQ.